The T cell receptor beta chain described here comes from a study of OX40 agonist ivuxolimab in advanced cancers. Only in-frame clones appear in the TCRdb table, and some are missing; sequencing was by immunoSEQ multiplex PCR. The sample yields around 70,000 clones, more than 85% seen once. The ends lost 4 bases at V and 6 bases at J; junction bases unmatched: 7. Germline V lookup: CDR1 MGHRA, CDR2 YSYEKL. The CDR3 consists of 15 residues. The receptor comes from an adult with an advanced solid tumor such as melanoma, head and neck, liver or kidney cancer. Sample: CD4+ or CD8+ T cells sorted from blood, taken in a trial of the OX40 agonist ivuxolimab. The J gene is TRBJ2-7, the V gene TRBV4-1; TRBD1 matches at 12 bases. CDR3 in amino acids: CASSPGDRGPSEQYF. As DNA, the CDR3 is TGCGCCAGCAGCCCAGGGGACAGGGGGCCTTCCGAGCAGTACTTC.